Only a few counts were recorded for the clone carrying this T cell receptor (beta chain). Its cognate antigen is unknown. The data are from a study of beta chain features in type 1 diabetes. Study summary: What patients shared with healthy donors was a similar profile of age, gender and cell yields. Study conclusions and caveats: There was a moderate but significant shortening of TCRB CDR3s in all four CD4+ subsets of Type 1 diabetes patients. Patients with type 1 diabetes carried fewer insertions and had more deletions at their VDJ junctions.

As every portion of the isolated RNA was reverse transcribed, the sequencing read expressed TCRB transcripts. TCRdb's copy holds only in-frame clones and misses some; the assay was immunoSEQ multiplex PCR. The sample gives almost 350,000 clones, 6.5% to 10% of which show up once; around 0.44% is in the top ten. The junction had 9 bases not matched to a gene; V was cut back by 7 bases and J by 10 bases. The CDR3 consists of 13 residues. Per germline, CDR1 MNHEY and CDR2 SMNVEV (reference sequence). This TCR came from a young woman in good health. The J gene is TRBJ2-3, the V gene TRBV27; the match to TRBD2 covers 9 bases. Material: central memory CD4+ T cells from blood. The CDR3 loop reads CASKSLGLAPQYF. In nucleotides, the CDR3 is TGTGCCAGCAAGTCTCTCGGACTAGCGCCGCAGTATTTT.